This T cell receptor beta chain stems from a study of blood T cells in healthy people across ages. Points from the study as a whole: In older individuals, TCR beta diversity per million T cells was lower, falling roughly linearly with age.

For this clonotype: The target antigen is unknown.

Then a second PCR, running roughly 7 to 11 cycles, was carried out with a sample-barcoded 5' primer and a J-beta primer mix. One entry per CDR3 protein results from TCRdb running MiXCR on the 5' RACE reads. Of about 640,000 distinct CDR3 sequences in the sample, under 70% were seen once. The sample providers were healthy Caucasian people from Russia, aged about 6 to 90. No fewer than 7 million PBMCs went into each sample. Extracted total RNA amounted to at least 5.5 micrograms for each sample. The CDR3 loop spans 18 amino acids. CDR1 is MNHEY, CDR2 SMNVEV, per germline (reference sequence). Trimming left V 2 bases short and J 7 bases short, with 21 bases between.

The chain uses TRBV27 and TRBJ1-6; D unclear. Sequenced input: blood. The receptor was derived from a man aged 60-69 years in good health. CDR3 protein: CASSLTGPPKNPNSPLHF. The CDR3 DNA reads TGTGCCAGCAGTTTAACCGGGCCCCCTAAAAACCCCAATTCACCCCTCCACTTT.